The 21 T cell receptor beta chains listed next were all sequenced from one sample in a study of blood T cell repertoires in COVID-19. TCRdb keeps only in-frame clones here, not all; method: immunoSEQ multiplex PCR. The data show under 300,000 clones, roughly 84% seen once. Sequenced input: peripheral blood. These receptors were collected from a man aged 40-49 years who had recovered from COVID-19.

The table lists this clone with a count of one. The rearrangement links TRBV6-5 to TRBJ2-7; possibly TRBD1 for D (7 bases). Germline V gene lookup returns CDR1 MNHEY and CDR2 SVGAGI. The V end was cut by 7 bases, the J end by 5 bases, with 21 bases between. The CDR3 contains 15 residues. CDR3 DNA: TGTGCCAGCACATATTCCGGGCAGGGGGGCCACGAGCAGTACTTC. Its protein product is CASTYSGQGGHEQYF.

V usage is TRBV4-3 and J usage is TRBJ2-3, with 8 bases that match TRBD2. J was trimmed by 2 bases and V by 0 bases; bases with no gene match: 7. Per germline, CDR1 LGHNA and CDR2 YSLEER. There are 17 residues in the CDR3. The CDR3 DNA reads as TGCGCCAGCAGCCAAGATCCAAGCGGGGGTTACACAGATACGCAGTATTTT. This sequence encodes CASSQDPSGGYTDTQYF.

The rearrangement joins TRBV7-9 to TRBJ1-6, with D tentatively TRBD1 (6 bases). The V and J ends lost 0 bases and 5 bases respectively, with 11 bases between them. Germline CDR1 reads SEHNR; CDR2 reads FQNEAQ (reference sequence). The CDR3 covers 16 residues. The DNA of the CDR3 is TGTGCCAGCAGCTTAGCGGCGGCAGGGGATAATTCACCCCTCCACTTT. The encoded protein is CASSLAAAGDNSPLHF.

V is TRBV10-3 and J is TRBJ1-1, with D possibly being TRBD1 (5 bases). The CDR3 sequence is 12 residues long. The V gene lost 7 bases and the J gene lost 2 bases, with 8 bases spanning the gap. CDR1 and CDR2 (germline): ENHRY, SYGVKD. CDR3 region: CAIKQDNTEAFF. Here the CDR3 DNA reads TGTGCCATCAAACAGGATAACACTGAAGCTTTCTTT.

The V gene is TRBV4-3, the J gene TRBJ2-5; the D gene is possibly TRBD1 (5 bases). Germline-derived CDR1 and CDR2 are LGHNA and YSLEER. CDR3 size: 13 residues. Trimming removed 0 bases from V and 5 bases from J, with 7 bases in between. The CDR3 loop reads CASSQDYRETQYF. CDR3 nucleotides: TGCGCCAGCAGCCAAGATTACAGGGAGACCCAGTACTTC.

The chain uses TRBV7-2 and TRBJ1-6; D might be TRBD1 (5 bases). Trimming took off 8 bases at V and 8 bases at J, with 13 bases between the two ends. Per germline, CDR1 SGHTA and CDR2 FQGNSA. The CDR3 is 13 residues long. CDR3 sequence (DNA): TGTGCCAGCCGGGGGTGGGGGGATTCACCCCTCCACTTT. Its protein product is CASRGWGDSPLHF.

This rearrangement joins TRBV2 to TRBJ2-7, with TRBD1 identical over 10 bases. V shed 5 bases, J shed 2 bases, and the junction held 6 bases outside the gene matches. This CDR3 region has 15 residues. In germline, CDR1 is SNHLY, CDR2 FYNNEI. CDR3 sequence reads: CASSRDGTGAYEQYF. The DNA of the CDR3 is TGTGCCAGCAGTAGAGATGGGACAGGGGCCTACGAGCAGTACTTC. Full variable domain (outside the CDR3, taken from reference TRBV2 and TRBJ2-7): EPEVTQTPSHQVTQMGQEVILRCVPISNHLYFYWYRQILGQKVEFLVSFYNNEISEKSEIFDDQFSVERPDGSNFTLKIRSTKLEDSAMYFCASSRDGTGAYEQYFGPGTRLTVT.

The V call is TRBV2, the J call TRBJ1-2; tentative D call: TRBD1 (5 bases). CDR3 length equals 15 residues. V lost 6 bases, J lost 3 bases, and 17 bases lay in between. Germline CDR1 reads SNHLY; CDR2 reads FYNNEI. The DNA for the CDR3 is TGTGCCAGCAGCCCCGGTTGGGGGGGGGACTATGGCTACACCTTC. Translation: CASSPGWGGDYGYTF.

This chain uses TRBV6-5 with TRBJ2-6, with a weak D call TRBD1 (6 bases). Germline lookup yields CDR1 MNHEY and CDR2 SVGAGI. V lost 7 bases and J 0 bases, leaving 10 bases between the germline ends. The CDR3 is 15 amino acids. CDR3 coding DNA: TGTGCCAGCACAGGGGATAGCTCTGGGGCCAACGTCCTGACTTTC. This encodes CASTGDSSGANVLTF.

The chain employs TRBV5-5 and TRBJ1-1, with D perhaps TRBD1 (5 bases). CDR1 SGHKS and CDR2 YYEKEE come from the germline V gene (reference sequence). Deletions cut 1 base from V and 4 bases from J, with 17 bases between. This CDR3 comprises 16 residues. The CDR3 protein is CASSLLFGARGTEAFF. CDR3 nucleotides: TGTGCCAGCAGCTTGTTGTTTGGGGCGCGGGGCACTGAAGCTTTCTTT.

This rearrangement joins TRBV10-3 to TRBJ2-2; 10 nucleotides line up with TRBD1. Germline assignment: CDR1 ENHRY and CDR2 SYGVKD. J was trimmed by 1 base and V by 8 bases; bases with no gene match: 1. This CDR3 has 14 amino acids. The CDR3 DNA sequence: TGTGCCATCCGGGACAGGGGGAACACCGGGGAGCTGTTTTTT. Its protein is CAIRDRGNTGELFF.

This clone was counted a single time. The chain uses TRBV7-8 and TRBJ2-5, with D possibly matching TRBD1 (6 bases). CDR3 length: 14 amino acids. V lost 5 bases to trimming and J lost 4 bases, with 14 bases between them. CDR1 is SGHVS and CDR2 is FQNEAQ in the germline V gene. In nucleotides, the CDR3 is TGTGCCAGCAGCCGACCCAGGGGTCGAGAGACCCAGTACTTC. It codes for CASSRPRGRETQYF.

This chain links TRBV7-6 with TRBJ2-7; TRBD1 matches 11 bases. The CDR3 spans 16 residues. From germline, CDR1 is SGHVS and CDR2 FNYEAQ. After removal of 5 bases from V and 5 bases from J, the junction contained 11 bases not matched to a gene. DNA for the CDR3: TGTGCCAGCAGCCCCCACCGGGGGGACAGGGGGGACGAGCAGTACTTC. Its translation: CASSPHRGDRGDEQYF.

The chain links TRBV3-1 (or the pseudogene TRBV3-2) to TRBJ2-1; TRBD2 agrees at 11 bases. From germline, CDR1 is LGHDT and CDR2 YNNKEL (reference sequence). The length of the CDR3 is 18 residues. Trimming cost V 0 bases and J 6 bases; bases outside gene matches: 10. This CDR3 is CASSQDPPTSGSSNEQFF. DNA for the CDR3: TGTGCCAGCAGCCAAGATCCCCCCACTAGCGGGAGTTCCAATGAGCAGTTCTTC.

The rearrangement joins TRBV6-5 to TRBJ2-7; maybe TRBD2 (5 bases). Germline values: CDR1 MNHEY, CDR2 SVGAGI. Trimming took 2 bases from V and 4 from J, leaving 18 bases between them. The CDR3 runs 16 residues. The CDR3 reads CASSYRSRVSGYEQYF. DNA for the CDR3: TGTGCCAGCAGTTACCGCTCGAGGGTAAGCGGTTACGAGCAGTACTTC.

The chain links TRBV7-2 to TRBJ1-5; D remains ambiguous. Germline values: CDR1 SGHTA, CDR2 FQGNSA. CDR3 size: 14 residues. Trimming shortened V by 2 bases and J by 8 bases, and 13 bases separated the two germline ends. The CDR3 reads CASSLRGSQEPQHF. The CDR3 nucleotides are TGTGCCAGCAGCTTACGGGGTTCGCAGGAGCCCCAGCATTTT.

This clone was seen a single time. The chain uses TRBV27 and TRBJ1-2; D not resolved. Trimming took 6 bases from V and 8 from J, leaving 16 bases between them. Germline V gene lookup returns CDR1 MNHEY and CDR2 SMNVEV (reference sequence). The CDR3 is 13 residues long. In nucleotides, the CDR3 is TGTGCCAGCAGCCAAGCTGCCCGGTGGGGCTACACCTTC. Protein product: CASSQAARWGYTF.

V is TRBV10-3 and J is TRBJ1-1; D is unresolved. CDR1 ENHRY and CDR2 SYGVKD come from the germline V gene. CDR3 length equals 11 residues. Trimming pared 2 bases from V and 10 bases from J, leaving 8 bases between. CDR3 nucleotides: TGTGCCATCAGTGAGGACGGGTCAGCTTTCTTT. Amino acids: CAISEDGSAFF.

DNA for the CDR3: TGTGCCAGCAGCTCACTGACAGGGATCCAAGAGACCCAGTACTTC. Protein sequence: CASSSLTGIQETQYF. The J gene is TRBJ2-5, the V gene TRBV5-5, with 7 bases matching TRBD1. Per the germline V gene, CDR1 is SGHKS and CDR2 is YYEKEE (reference sequence). This CDR3 has 15 amino acids. Unmatched junction bases numbered 6, after V lost 3 bases and J lost 1 base.

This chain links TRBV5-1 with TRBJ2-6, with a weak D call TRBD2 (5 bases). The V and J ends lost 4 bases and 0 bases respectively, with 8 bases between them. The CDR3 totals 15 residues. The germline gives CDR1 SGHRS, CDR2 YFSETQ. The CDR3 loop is CASSSGHSGANVLTF. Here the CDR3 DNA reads TGCGCCAGCAGCAGCGGCCACTCTGGGGCCAACGTCCTGACTTTC.

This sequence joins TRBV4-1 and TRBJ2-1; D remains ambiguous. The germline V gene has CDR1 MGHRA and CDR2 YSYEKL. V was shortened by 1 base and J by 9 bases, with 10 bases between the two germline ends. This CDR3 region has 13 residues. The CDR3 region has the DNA TGCGCCAGCAGCCAAGTCTTACTTTTTGAGCAGTTCTTC. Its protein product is CASSQVLLFEQFF.